This T cell receptor (beta chain) stems from a study of cytomegalovirus exposure and HLA in healthy donors. The PCR had 60 Vbeta and 13 Jbeta primers. Original analysis: An analysis that came later counted approximately 76 million unique TCR beta chains, approximately 10 million shared. The protocol was immunoSEQ multiplex PCR, while the TCRdb copy is restricted to in-frame clones and leaves out a portion. The DNA was the basis for D and trimming; V, J and clone size are from that table. This listing includes roughly 190,000 clones. Germline CDR1 and CDR2: ENHRY and SYGVKD. The CDR3 loop spans 12 amino acids. The V end was cut by 10 bases, the J end by 5 bases, with 15 bases between.

The receptor was derived from a man younger than 40 in good health and CMV-seronegative. Sequences were obtained from PBMCs. J is TRBJ2-7 and V is TRBV10-3; the D gene is possibly TRBD1 (5 bases). CDR3 DNA sequence: TGTGCCAACGGCTTTCAGGGCCACGAGCAGTACTTC. Residues: CANGFQGHEQYF.